This T cell receptor beta chain was retrieved from a study of CD8 T cells in ankylosing spondylitis. Study results and caveats: Ankylosing spondylitis blood appeared to be characterized by a TCR beta motif of 8 or 9 highly homologous variants.

The CDR3 runs 16 residues. V lost 3 bases and J lost 6, with 18 bases in between. Germline-derived CDR1 and CDR2 are ENHRY and SYGVKD. This clonotype was observed at least ten times. The target antigen is unknown. TCRdb recomputed calls from the 5' RACE reads with MiXCR, one row per CDR3 protein. The data show about 460,000 distinct CDR3 sequences, approximately 5.3% seen once. The TCR originated in a male donor with ankylosing spondylitis. Sequencing was done on a sample of blood, either unsorted or a sorted T cell fraction (not recorded which). V usage is TRBV10-3 and J usage is TRBJ1-5, with D hard to call. CDR3 amino acids: CAISEVGPDTGQPQHF. In DNA form, the CDR3 reads TGTGCCATCAGTGAAGTCGGCCCCGATACCGGTCAGCCCCAGCATTTT.